One sample yielded the 4 T cell receptor beta chains listed below, sequenced in a study of shared clonotypes between healthy human individuals. TCRdb's table, derived via immunoSEQ multiplex PCR, lists solely in-frame clones and lacks some. The table lists roughly 1,500,000 clones, approximately 98% of them singletons. The source material was naive CD4+ T cells sorted from blood. Sample subset: CD45RA+ positively selected. The source of these receptors is a man aged 25 to 40 in good health.

Points on this clone: The junction departs from germline at one end; a sequencing error may be responsible. V and J are TRBV28 and TRBJ2-7, with TRBD2 identical over 13 bases. Germline V gene data show CDR1 as MDHEN and CDR2 as SYDVKM. CDR3 length: 12 amino acids. CDR3 nucleotide sequence: TGTGCCAGCAGTTCAAACGGACTAGCGGGGGACTTC. Translating gives CASSSNGLAGDF.

This chain joins TRBV5-5 and TRBJ2-3, with 7 bases matching TRBD2. J lost 6 bases, V lost 4 bases, and 14 bases had no gene match. Looked up from germline, CDR1 is SGHKS and CDR2 is YYEKEE (reference sequence). The CDR3 is 16 amino acids. The CDR3 region has the DNA TGTGCCAGCAGCCCTTCTGTGGCGGGAGAAGTGGATACGCAGTATTTT. It codes for CASSPSVAGEVDTQYF. Looking up the rest from reference TRBV5-5 and TRBJ2-3 gives the full variable domain: DAGVTQSPTHLIKTRGQQVTLRCSPISGHKSVSWYQQVLGQGPQFIFQYYEKEERGRGNFPDRFSARQFPNYSSELNVNALLLGDSALYLCASSPSVAGEVDTQYFGPGTRLTVL.

With regard to this clone: Other DNA variants within this sample encode the same CDR3. This chain uses TRBV2 with TRBJ2-3; the match to TRBD2 covers 7 bases. The junction had 3 bases not matched to a gene; V was cut back by 6 bases and J by 0 bases. Germline lookup yields CDR1 SNHLY and CDR2 FYNNEI. This CDR3 contains 14 residues. The CDR3 coding sequence is TGTGCCAGCAGGGCTAGCGGAAGCACAGATACGCAGTATTTT. Residues: CASRASGSTDTQYF.

The chain links TRBV6-6 to TRBJ1-5; 9 nucleotides agree with TRBD1. Germline CDR1 reads MNHNY; CDR2 reads SVGAGI (reference sequence). This CDR3 has 15 amino acids. V lost 2 bases, J lost 7 bases, and 6 bases stayed unmatched. DNA for the CDR3: TGTGCCAGCAGTTACGGGACAGGGTACTGGCAGCCCCAGCATTTT. Protein sequence: CASSYGTGYWQPQHF.